This T cell receptor beta chain appears in the sequencing data of a study of control samples from healthy donors and cancer patients. V gave up 5 bases and J gave up 9 bases, with 19 bases separating them. CDR1 and CDR2 from the germline V gene are SGHTA and FQGNSA. The CDR3 is made up of 14 amino acids. Profiled with immunoSEQ multiplex PCR; TCRdb holds only in-frame clones, not every one. The sample lists just over 150,000 clones, approximately 94% seen once, with under 8.5% in the top ten. The sequencing input was blood. The chain carries TRBV7-2 and TRBJ1-2; tentative D call: TRBD1 (6 bases). The clonotype was recovered from a middle-aged woman in good health. Written as DNA, the CDR3 is TGTGCCAGCAGCCTCGGCCCAGGGGCGGCTAGCTACACCTTC. It yields the protein CASSLGPGAASYTF. Looking up the rest from reference TRBV7-2 and TRBJ1-2 gives the full variable domain: GAGVSQSPSNKVTEKGKDVELRCDPISGHTALYWYRQSLGQGLEFLIYFQGNSAPDKSGLPSDRFSAERTGGSVSTLTIQRTQQEDSAVYLCASSLGPGAASYTFGSGTRLTVV.